Below, 20 T cell receptor beta chains from the same sample are listed, as sequenced in a study of T cells after posttransplantation cyclophosphamide. Assay: immunoSEQ multiplex PCR; the TCRdb copy retains only in-frame clones and omits some. This sample comprises over 30,000 clones, none seen once only. Sequencing was done on a sample of PBMCs. These receptors originate from a woman aged 50 to 60 in good health and a related stem cell transplant donor.

This clone was detected ten times or more. CDR3 sequence: CASSLREGTEAFF. For the CDR3, the DNA is TGTGCCAGCAGCTTACGAGAGGGCACTGAAGCTTTCTTT. V and J are TRBV11-2 and TRBJ1-1, with D unclear. Germline loops: CDR1 SGHAT, CDR2 FQNNGV. This CDR3 region has 13 residues. V was shortened by 2 bases and J by 4 bases, with 8 bases between the two germline ends.

This clone has at least ten counts. The chain employs TRBV7-9 and TRBJ2-2, with a possible D match to TRBD2 (6 bases). CDR3 size: 13 residues. The V end lost 5 bases, the J end lost 6 bases, and 10 bases lay between the germline ends. Germline values: CDR1 SEHNR, CDR2 FQNEAQ (reference sequence). In nucleotides, the CDR3 is TGTGCCAGCAGCCGTAGCGGAGCCGGGGAGCTGTTTTTT. Amino acid sequence: CASSRSGAGELFF.

This clone was picked up many times. The chain is built from TRBV6-5 and TRBJ1-4; perhaps TRBD1 as D (6 bases). V lost 5 bases to trimming and J lost 3 bases, with 13 bases between them. CDR1 is MNHEY and CDR2 is SVGAGI in the germline V gene. The CDR3 totals 15 residues. In DNA, the CDR3 is TGTGCCAGCAGTATTACAGGGTTGCCTAATGAAAAACTGTTTTTT. Protein product: CASSITGLPNEKLFF.

Ten or more counts support this clone. The chain joins TRBV30 to TRBJ2-6; no reliable D call. Germline CDR1 and CDR2: GTSNPN and SVGIG (reference sequence). The CDR3 has 14 residues. The V end was cut by 4 bases, the J end by 0 bases, with 7 bases between. The CDR3: CAWTGRSGANVLTF. The DNA of the CDR3 is TGTGCCTGGACAGGCCGCTCTGGGGCCAACGTCCTGACTTTC.

This clone was recorded many times. The genes are TRBV4-3 and TRBJ1-2; D is undetermined. This CDR3 contains 13 residues. Germline-derived CDR1 and CDR2 are LGHNA and YSLEER. V was cut by 0 bases and J by 4 bases, with 6 bases left in between. The CDR3 DNA reads as TGCGCCAGCAGCCAAGACGGGATCTATGGCTACACCTTC. Its protein is CASSQDGIYGYTF.

Many counts were recorded for this clone. The V and J genes are TRBV11-2 and TRBJ1-4, with TRBD1 as a possible D gene (6 bases). The CDR3 has 13 residues. Per germline, CDR1 SGHAT and CDR2 FQNNGV. The V and J ends lost 5 bases and 7 bases respectively, with 11 bases between them. The CDR3 DNA follows: TGTGCCAGCAGCGAAAGACAGGCTGAAAAACTGTTTTTT. It translates to CASSERQAEKLFF.

This clone was seen at least ten times. The chain combines TRBV13 with TRBJ2-7; D is possibly TRBD2 (5 bases). The CDR3 spans 14 residues. V lost 5 bases, J lost 0 bases, and 11 bases lay in between. Looked up from germline, CDR1 is PRHDT and CDR2 is FYEKMQ (reference sequence). The CDR3 DNA sequence: TGTGCCAGCAGCCTCGGGGAGAGCTCCTACGAGCAGTACTTC. Amino acid sequence: CASSLGESSYEQYF. Full variable domain (rest looked up from reference TRBV13 and TRBJ2-7): AAGVIQSPRHLIKEKRETATLKCYPIPRHDTVYWYQQGPGQDPQFLISFYEKMQSDKGSIPDRFSAQQFSDYHSELNMSSLELGDSALYFCASSLGESSYEQYFGPGTRLTVT.

This clone was found many times. The same CDR3 arises from other DNA sequences in this sample as well. The V call is TRBV9, the J call TRBJ2-3; 9 nucleotides agree with TRBD1. The CDR3 sequence is 15 residues long. Trimming took 4 bases from V and 0 from J; bases not matched to a gene: 3. Per the germline V gene, CDR1 is SGDLS and CDR2 is YYNGEE. The chain's CDR3 is CASSFGQGSTDTQYF. CDR3 coding DNA: TGTGCCAGCAGCTTCGGACAGGGGAGCACAGATACGCAGTATTTT.

This clone has a count of ten or more. This rearrangement joins TRBV5-6 to TRBJ2-7, with D perhaps TRBD2 (5 bases). The CDR3 extends over 16 amino acids. Trimming cost V 2 bases and J 2 bases, with 17 bases left between them. Per the germline V gene, CDR1 is SGHDT and CDR2 is YYEEEE. Written as DNA, the CDR3 is TGTGCCAGCAGCTTAGGAGGATCGTTTTTAGCCTACGAGCAGTACTTC. It specifies CASSLGGSFLAYEQYF.

This chain links TRBV7-2 with TRBJ2-5, with 9 bases fitting TRBD2. The J call may not be correct, given that the DNA end is closer to TRBJ2-7. The CDR3 consists of 15 residues. Germline values: CDR1 SGHTA, CDR2 FQGNSA. The CDR3 loop reads CASSLRAGGLYEQYF. CDR3 sequence (DNA): TGTGCCAGCAGCTTACGGGCGGGGGGGCTCTACGAGCAGTACTTC.

This clone has at least ten counts. The CDR3: CASSRDRGYSPLHF. The DNA of the CDR3 is TGTGCCAGCAGCCGGGACAGGGGATATTCACCCCTCCACTTT. The chain recombines TRBV28 with TRBJ1-6, with TRBD1 matching over 10 bases. Germline V gives CDR1 MDHEN, CDR2 SYDVKM. V shed 6 bases, J shed 8 bases, and the junction held 4 bases outside the gene matches. The CDR3 sequence is 14 residues long.

This clone was seen at least ten times. The chain uses TRBV9 and TRBJ2-7, with 12 bases fitting TRBD2. The CDR3 is 15 amino acids. Germline lookup yields CDR1 SGDLS and CDR2 YYNGEE. V trimming: 5 bases; J trimming: 3 bases; junction bases outside the gene matches: 6. CDR3 sequence reads: CASSSETSGGYEQYF. CDR3 DNA sequence: TGTGCCAGCAGTTCAGAGACTAGCGGGGGCTACGAGCAGTACTTC.

The J gene is TRBJ2-1, the V gene TRBV9; 8 positions agree with TRBD2. The germline gives CDR1 SGDLS, CDR2 YYNGEE. This CDR3 is built from 14 residues. Unmatched junction bases numbered 6, after V lost 1 base and J lost 9 bases. In nucleotides, the CDR3 is TGTGCCAGCAGCGTATACGGGGGGGAAACTGAGCAGTTCTTC. It yields the protein CASSVYGGETEQFF.

This clone was detected ten times or more. The CDR3 region has the DNA TGTGCCAGCAGTTTAAAGCCCCGGACAGCGTATAATGAAAAACTGTTTTTT. The encoded protein is CASSLKPRTAYNEKLFF. The rearrangement joins TRBV27 to TRBJ1-4, with D possibly being TRBD1 (6 bases). V was trimmed by 2 bases and J by 4 bases, leaving 17 bases between them. The CDR3 has 17 residues. Germline loops: CDR1 MNHEY, CDR2 SMNVEV (reference sequence).

This clone was seen repeatedly, ten times or more. This chain connects TRBV20-1 to TRBJ2-1, with D unclear. The CDR3 consists of 11 residues. Trimming stripped 6 bases from V and 1 base from J, with 4 bases between. Germline assignment: CDR1 DFQATT and CDR2 SNEGSKA (reference sequence). Here the CDR3 reads CSARSYNEQFF. The DNA for the CDR3 is TGCAGTGCCCGGTCCTACAATGAGCAGTTCTTC.

This clone was seen at least ten times. V gene TRBV4-3 combines with J gene TRBJ1-5; no definite D call. Germline CDR1 reads LGHNA; CDR2 reads YSLEER. The germline V and J ends were trimmed by 2 bases and 5 bases, with 7 bases remaining between them. CDR3 length equals 13 residues. The CDR3 DNA is TGCGCCAGCAGCCAAAACATCGATCAGCCCCAGCATTTT. Protein sequence: CASSQNIDQPQHF.

This clone was seen repeatedly, ten times or more. The rearrangement links TRBV27 to TRBJ1-1; D remains unclear. Germline assignment: CDR1 MNHEY and CDR2 SMNVEV (reference sequence). The CDR3 loop spans 14 amino acids. Deletions cut 2 bases from V and 4 bases from J, with 11 bases between. Here the CDR3 reads CASSLGTVITEAFF. The CDR3 DNA sequence: TGTGCCAGCAGTTTAGGAACAGTTATCACTGAAGCTTTCTTT.

This clone has ten or more counts. The rearrangement joins TRBV7-9 to TRBJ1-2; unclear D gene. Per the germline V gene, CDR1 is SEHNR and CDR2 is FQNEAQ (reference sequence). With 7 bases removed from V and 1 base from J, the gap between germline ends came to 22 bases. The CDR3 spans 17 residues. CDR3 bases: TGTGCCAGCACCAACATTCCGGCGAGGGTAAATAACTATGGCTACACCTTC. Translating gives CASTNIPARVNNYGYTF.

This clone occurred many times. The V gene is TRBV18, the J gene TRBJ1-5, with no clear D. V lost 3 bases and J 4 bases, leaving 7 bases between the germline ends. This CDR3 spans 13 amino acids. Germline loops: CDR1 KGHSH, CDR2 LQKENI. CDR3 coding DNA: TGTGCCAGCTCACCCCAGGCGAATCAGCCCCAGCATTTT. Its translation is CASSPQANQPQHF.

This clone showed up many times. This chain uses TRBV30 with TRBJ1-1; 10 bases agree with TRBD1. CDR1 and CDR2 from the germline V gene are GTSNPN and SVGIG (reference sequence). This CDR3 has 15 amino acids. The trim removed 5 bases at V and 1 base at J, leaving 7 bases unmatched. CDR3: CAWSRDRGRNTEAFF. The CDR3 nucleotides are TGTGCCTGGTCCCGGGACAGGGGAAGGAACACTGAAGCTTTCTTT.